This T cell receptor (beta chain) was captured by sequencing in a study of cytomegalovirus exposure and HLA in healthy donors. Whole-study findings and limits: Previously analyzed data showed that most TCR beta V segments were productive at a frequency of about 90% or about 30%. It was taken for granted in presence/absence analyses that sequencing depth across donors was roughly uniform. Common viral pathogens were later found to be apparently linked to several of the most significant clusters. Judged likely to be a sequencing artifact was a cluster of highly shared sequence variants.

Primers for the PCR totalled 60 Vbeta and 13 Jbeta. The repertoire was sequenced with immunoSEQ multiplex PCR; TCRdb's copy has only in-frame clones and lacks some. The sample consists of around 140,000 clones, 80% of them appearing once. This clone occurred once. Its cognate antigen is unknown. With 5 bases removed from V and 1 base from J, the gap between germline ends came to 15 bases. The CDR3 is 16 residues long. CDR1 SEHNR and CDR2 FQNEAQ come from the germline V gene (reference sequence). The sequenced material came from PBMCs. The J gene is TRBJ1-5, the V gene TRBV7-9; no firm D call. The clonotype originates from a man aged 50 or older in good health and CMV-seronegative. CDR3 protein: CASSPGGPSSNQPQHF. The DNA of the CDR3 is TGTGCCAGCAGCCCTGGTGGCCCTTCAAGCAATCAGCCCCAGCATTTT.